The clone carrying this T cell receptor beta chain is a singleton in its sample. Next came a second PCR, run for about 6 to 12 cycles, which used a sample-barcoded 5' primer along with a J-beta primer mix. The template-switch adaptor, which had 12 random nucleotides, put a tag on each cDNA molecule. MiXCR was run by TCRdb on the 5' RACE reads, yielding one entry per CDR3 protein. The repertoire includes hundreds of thousands of distinct CDR3 sequences, 58% of them detected once, and about two fifths sits in the top ten. There are 17 residues in the CDR3. In germline, CDR1 is SGDLS, CDR2 YYNGEE. V lost 0 bases, J lost 10 bases, and 12 bases stayed unmatched. The sample belongs to a study of blood T cells in healthy people across ages.

The source of this sequence is a man aged 55 to 70 in good health. This chain uses TRBV9 with TRBJ2-7; 14 nucleotides line up with TRBD2. The sample was blood. The CDR3 reads CASSVGLAGGHREAQYF. The CDR3 bases are TGTGCCAGCAGCGTAGGACTAGCGGGGGGGCACAGAGAGGCCCAGTACTTC.